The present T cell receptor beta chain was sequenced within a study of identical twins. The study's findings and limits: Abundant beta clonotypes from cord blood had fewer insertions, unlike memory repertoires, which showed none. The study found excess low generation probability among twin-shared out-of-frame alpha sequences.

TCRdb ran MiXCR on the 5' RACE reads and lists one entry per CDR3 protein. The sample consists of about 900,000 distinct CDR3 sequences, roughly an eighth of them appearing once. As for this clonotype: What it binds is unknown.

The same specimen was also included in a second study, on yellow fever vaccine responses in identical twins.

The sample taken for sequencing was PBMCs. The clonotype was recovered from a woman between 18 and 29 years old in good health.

The CDR3 DNA reads as TGTGCCAGCAGTTTGGGACGGGACAGGGGGACTGAAGCTTTCTTT. Translated, it gives CASSLGRDRGTEAFF. This sequence joins TRBV12-3 or TRBV12-4 and TRBJ1-1, with 11 bases fitting TRBD1. The CDR3 consists of 15 residues. V trimming: 3 bases; J trimming: 5 bases; junction bases outside the gene matches: 5.